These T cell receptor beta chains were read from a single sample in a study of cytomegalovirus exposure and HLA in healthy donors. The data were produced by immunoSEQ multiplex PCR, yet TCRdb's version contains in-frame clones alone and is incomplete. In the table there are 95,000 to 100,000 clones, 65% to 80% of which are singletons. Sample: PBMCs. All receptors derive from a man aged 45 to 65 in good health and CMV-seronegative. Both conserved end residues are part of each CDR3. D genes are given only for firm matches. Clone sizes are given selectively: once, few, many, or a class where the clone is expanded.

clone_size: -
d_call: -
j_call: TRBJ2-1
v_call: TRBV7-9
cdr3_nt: TGTGCCAGCAACCCACGGGGGTCTAACAATGAGCAGTTCTTC
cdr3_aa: CASNPRGSNNEQFF

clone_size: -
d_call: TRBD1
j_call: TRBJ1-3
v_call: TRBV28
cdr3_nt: TGTGCCAGCAGAGGCAGGGGGGACTCTGGAAACACCATATATTTT
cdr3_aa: CASRGRGDSGNTIYF

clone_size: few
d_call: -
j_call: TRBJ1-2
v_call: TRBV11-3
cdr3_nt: TGTGCCAGCAGCCCTCCCCGCGCTGAGCGTGGCTACACCTTC
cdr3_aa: CASSPPRAERGYTF

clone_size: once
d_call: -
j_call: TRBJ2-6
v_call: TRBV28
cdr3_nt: TGTGCCAGCAGCGTACACTCTGGGGCCAACGTCCTGACTTTC
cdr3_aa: CASSVHSGANVLTF

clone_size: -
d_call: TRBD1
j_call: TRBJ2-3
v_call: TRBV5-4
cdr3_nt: TGTGCCAGCAGCTTAGGCCAGGGGGGCACAGATACGCAGTATTTT
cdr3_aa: CASSLGQGGTDTQYF

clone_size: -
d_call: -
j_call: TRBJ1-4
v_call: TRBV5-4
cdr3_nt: TGTGCCAGCAGCCCCCGGGGTGCAACTAATGAAAAACTGTTTTTT
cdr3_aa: CASSPRGATNEKLFF

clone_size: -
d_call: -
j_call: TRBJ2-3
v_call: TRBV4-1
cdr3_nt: TGCGCCAGCAGCCAAGGGGAGGATACGCAGTATTTT
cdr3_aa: CASSQGEDTQYF

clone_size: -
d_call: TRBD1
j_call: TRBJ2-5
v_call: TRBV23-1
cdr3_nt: TGCGCCAGCAGTCAGGGGGGGGACAGGGGTGAGGTGACCCAGTACTTC
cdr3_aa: CASSQGGDRGEVTQYF

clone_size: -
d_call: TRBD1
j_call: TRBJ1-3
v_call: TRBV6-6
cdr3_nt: TGTGCCAGTTCACAGGGGGCTGGAAACACCATATATTTT
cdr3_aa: CASSQGAGNTIYF

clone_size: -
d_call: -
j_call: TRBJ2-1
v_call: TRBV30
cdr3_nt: TGTGCCTGGAGTGTACGGTCAGGGAATGAGCAGTTCTTC
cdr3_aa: CAWSVRSGNEQFF

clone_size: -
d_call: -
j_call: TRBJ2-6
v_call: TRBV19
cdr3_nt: TGTGCCAGTAGTCAGGGGTCTGGGGCCAACGTCCTGACTTTC
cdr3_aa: CASSQGSGANVLTF

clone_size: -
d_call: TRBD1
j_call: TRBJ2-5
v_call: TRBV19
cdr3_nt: TGTGCCAGTAGCCGGGACAGGGCCCAAGAGACCCAGTACTTC
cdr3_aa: CASSRDRAQETQYF

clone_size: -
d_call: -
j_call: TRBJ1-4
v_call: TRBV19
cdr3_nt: TGTGCCAGTAAGGAGACAGAGGTCTCTGCTGCAAAACTGTTTTTT
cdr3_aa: CASKETEVSAAKLFF

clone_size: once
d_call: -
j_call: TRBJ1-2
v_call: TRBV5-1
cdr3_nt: TGCGCCAGCAGCGAGAGGGATACCCCGAAGGACTATGGCTACACCTTC
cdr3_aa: CASSERDTPKDYGYTF

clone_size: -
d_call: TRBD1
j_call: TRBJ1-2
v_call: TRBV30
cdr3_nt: TGTGCCTGGAGTGAACGACAGGGGGGATTGGGTGGCTACACCTTC
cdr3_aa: CAWSERQGGLGGYTF

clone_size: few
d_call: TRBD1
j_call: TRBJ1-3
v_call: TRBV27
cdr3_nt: TGTGCCAGCAGCCACATTGGACAGGGTCAAGGAAACACCATATATTTT
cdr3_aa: CASSHIGQGQGNTIYF

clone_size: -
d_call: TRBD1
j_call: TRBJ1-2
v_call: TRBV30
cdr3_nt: TGTGCCTGGAGTCCTACCGACGACAGGGAAGGACTCTATGGCTACACCTTC
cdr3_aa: CAWSPTDDREGLYGYTF

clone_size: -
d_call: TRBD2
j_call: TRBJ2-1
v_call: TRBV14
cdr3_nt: TGTGCCAGCAGCCAAGAATGGGGTAGCGGGGACAATGAGCAGTTCTTC
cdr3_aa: CASSQEWGSGDNEQFF

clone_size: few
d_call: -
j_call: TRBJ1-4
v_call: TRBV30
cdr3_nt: TGTGCCTGGCAGGGCCCAAGCGAAAAACTGTTTTTT
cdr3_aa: CAWQGPSEKLFF

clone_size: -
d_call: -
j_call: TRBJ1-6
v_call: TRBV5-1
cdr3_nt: TGCGCCAGCAGCTTGGCGGGATCCGGGCGTTCACCCCTCCACTTT
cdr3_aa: CASSLAGSGRSPLHF

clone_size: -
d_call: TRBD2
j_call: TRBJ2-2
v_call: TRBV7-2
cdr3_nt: TGTGCCAGCAGCTCACCTAGCGGGGGGGGCACCGGGGAGCTGTTTTTT
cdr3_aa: CASSSPSGGGTGELFF

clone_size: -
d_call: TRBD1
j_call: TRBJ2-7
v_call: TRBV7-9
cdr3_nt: TGTTCCAGCAGCCGTTCGGGACAGGGGGGGACCTACGAGCAGTACTTC
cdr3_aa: CSSSRSGQGGTYEQYF

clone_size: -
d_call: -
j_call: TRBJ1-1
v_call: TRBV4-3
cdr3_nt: TGCGCCAGCAGCCAAGATCGACAGAGCACTGAAGCTTTCTTT
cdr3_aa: CASSQDRQSTEAFF

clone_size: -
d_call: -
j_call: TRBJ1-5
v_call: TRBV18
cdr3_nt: TGTGCCAGCTCACCAAGAGAGAATCAGCCCCAGCATTTT
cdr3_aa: CASSPRENQPQHF

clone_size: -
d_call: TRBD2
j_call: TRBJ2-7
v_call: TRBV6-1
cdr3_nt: TGTGCCAGCAGTGACGGGACTAGCGGGTTTTACGAGCAGTACTTC
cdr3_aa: CASSDGTSGFYEQYF

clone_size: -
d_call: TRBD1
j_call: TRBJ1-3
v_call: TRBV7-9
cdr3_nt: TGTGCCAGCAGCTTAGGGACAGGGAACTCTGGAAACATCATATATTTT
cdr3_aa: CASSLGTGNSGNIIYF

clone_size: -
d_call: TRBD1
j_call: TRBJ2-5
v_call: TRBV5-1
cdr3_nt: TGCGCCAGCAGCTTACAGGGGGAGACCCAGTACTTC
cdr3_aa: CASSLQGETQYF

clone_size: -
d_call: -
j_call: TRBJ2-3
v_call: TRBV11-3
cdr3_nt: TGTGCCAGCAGCGAAGTGCGATGGGGGCTGCAGTATTTT
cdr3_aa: CASSEVRWGLQYF

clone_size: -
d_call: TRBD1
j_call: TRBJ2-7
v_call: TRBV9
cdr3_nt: TGTGCCAGCAGCGTAGATTCCGACAGGGTAGGCTACGAGCAGTACTTC
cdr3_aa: CASSVDSDRVGYEQYF